Here is one T cell receptor (beta chain) with its context. Library construction for TCR beta used iRepertoire HTBI primers and Arm-PCR of CDR3 regions. TCRdb analysed the multiplex PCR reads with MiXCR anew, one entry per CDR3 protein. The sample holds about 440,000 distinct CDR3 sequences, approximately 15% seen once. The sample's time point: newly diagnosed GD, antithyroid drugs for less than 3 months. The authors made the TCR library using RNA they extracted from PBMCs. The data derive from a study of regulatory T cells in long-lasting Graves disease. The data also belong to a second study, concerning T cells in Graves' hyperthyroidism and ophthalmopathy.

Here the sequenced sample was peripheral blood mononuclear cells (PBMCs), taken at new diagnosis, from a patient treated with antithyroid drugs. The source of this sequence is a woman aged 30 to 39 with Graves disease.

CDR3 bases: TGTGCCAGTAACGCAGCAGGGTCCAAAAACATTCAGTACTTC. This codes for CASNAAGSKNIQYF. The V call is TRBV19, the J call TRBJ2-4; maybe TRBD1 (5 bases). V shed 7 bases and J shed 2 bases, with 12 bases lying between them. This CDR3 comprises 14 residues. Germline assignment: CDR1 LNHDA and CDR2 SQIVND (reference sequence).